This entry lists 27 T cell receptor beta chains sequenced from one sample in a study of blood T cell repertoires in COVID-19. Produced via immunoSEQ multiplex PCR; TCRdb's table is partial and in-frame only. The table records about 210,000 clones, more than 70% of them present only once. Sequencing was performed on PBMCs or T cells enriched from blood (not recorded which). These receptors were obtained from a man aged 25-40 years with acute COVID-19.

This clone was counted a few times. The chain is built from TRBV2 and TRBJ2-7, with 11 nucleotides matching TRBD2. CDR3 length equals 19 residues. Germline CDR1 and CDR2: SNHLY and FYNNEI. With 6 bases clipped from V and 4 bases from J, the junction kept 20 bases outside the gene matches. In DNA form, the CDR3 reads TGTGCCAGCAGCAACGACGTGGCACTAGCGGGGGCCTTACGGTACGAGCAGTACTTC. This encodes CASSNDVALAGALRYEQYF.

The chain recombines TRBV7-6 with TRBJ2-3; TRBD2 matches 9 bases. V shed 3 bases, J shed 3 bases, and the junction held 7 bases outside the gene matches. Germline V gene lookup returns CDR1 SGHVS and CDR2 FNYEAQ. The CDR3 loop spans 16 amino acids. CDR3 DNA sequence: TGTGCCAGCAGCTTCTCCGCGGGGGGGCCAACAGATACGCAGTATTTT. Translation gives CASSFSAGGPTDTQYF.

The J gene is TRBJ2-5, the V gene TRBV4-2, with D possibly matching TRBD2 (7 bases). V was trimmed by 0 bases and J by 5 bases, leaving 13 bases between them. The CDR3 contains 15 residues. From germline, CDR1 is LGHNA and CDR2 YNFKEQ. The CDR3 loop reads CASSQERGGPETQYF. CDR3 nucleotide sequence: TGTGCCAGCAGCCAAGAGAGGGGGGGCCCCGAGACCCAGTACTTC.

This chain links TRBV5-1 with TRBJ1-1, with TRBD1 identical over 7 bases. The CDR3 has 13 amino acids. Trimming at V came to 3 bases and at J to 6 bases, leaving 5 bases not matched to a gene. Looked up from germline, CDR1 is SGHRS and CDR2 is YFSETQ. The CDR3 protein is CASSSNRGAEAFF. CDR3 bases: TGCGCCAGCAGCTCGAACAGGGGCGCTGAAGCTTTCTTT.

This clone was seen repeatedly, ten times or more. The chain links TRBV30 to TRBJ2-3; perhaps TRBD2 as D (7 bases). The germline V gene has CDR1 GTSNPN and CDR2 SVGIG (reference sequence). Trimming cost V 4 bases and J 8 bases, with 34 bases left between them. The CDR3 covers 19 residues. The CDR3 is CAWTPREVGGGPVLRTQYF. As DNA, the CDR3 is TGTGCCTGGACCCCCAGGGAGGTCGGCGGGGGCCCGGTCCTTCGTACGCAGTATTTT.

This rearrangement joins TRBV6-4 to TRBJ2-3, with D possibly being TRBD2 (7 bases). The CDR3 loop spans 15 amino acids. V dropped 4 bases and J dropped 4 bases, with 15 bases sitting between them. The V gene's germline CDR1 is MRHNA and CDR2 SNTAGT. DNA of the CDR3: TGTGCCAGCAGTGTCAGGGGCGGGGGAGCAGATACGCAGTATTTT. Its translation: CASSVRGGGADTQYF.

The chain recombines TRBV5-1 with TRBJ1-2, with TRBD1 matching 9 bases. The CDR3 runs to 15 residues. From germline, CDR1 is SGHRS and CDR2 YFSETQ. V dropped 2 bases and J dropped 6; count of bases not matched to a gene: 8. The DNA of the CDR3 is TGCGCCAGCAGCTTATCGGGACAGGGATTTCATGGCTACACCTTC. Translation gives CASSLSGQGFHGYTF.

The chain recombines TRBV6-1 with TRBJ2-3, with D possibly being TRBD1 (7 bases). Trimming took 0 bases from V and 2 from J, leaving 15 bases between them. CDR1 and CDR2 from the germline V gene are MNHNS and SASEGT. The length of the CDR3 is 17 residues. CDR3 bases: TGTGCCAGCAGTGAAGCCGGCGGGACAGCCCTCACAGATACGCAGTATTTT. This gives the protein CASSEAGGTALTDTQYF.

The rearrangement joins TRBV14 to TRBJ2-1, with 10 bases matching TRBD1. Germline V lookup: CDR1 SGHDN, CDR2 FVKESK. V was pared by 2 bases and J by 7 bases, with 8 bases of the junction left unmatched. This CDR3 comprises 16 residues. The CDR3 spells CASSQLFGQGGNEQFF. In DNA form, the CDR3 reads TGTGCCAGCAGCCAACTCTTCGGACAGGGGGGGAATGAGCAGTTCTTC.

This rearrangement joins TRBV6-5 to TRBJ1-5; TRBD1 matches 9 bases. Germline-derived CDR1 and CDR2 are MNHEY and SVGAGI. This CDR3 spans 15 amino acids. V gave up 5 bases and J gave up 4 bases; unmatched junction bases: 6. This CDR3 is CASSTGGFGNQPQHF. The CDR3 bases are TGTGCCAGCAGTACAGGGGGCTTCGGGAATCAGCCCCAGCATTTT.

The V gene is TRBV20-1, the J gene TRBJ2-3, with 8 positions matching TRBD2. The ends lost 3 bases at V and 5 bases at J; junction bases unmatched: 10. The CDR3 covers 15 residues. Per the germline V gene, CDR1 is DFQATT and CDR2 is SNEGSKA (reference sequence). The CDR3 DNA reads TGCAGTGCTAGTCCGGCGGGGGGCCGAGAAGATACGCAGTATTTT. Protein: CSASPAGGREDTQYF.

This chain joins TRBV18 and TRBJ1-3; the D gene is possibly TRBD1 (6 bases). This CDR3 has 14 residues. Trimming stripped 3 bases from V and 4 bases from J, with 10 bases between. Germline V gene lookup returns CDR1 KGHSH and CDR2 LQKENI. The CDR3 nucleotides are TGTGCCAGCTCACCGGACAGTATAGGAAACACCATATATTTT. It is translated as CASSPDSIGNTIYF.

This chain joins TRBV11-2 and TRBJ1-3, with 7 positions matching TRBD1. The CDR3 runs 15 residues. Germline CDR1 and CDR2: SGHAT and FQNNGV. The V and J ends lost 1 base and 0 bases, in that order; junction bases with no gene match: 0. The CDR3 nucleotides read TGTGCCAGCAGCTTAGCAGGGGGCTCTGGAAACACCATATATTTT. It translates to CASSLAGGSGNTIYF.

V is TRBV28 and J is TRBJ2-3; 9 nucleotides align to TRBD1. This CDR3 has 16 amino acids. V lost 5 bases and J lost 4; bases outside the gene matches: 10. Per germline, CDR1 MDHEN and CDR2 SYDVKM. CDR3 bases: TGTGCCAGCAGTGAACCGGGACAGGGTTGGGCAGATACGCAGTATTTT. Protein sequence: CASSEPGQGWADTQYF.

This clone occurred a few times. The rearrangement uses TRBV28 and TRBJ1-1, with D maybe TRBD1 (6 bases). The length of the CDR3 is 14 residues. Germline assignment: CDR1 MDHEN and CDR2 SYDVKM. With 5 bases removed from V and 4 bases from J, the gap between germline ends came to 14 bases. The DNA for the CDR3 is TGTGCCAGCAGTCCACCGGGGGGGCCCACTGAAGCTTTCTTT. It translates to CASSPPGGPTEAFF. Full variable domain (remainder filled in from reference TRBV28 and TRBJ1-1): DVKVTQSSRYLVKRTGEKVFLECVQDMDHENMFWYRQDPGLGLRLIYFSYDVKMKEKGDIPEGYSVSREKKERFSLILESASTNQTSMYLCASSPPGGPTEAFFGQGTRLTVV.

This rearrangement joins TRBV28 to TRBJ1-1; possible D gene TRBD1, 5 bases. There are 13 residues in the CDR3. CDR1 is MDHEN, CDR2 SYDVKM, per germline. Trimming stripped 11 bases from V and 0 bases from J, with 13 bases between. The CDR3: CAGGKNMNTEAFF. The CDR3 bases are TGTGCCGGGGGGAAAAACATGAACACTGAAGCTTTCTTT.

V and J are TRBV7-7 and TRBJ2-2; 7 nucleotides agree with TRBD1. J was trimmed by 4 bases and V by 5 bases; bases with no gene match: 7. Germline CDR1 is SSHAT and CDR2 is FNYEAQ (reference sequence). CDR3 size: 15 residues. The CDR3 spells CASSPGTVGTGELFF. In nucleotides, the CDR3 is TGTGCCAGCAGCCCTGGGACAGTGGGCACCGGGGAGCTGTTTTTT.

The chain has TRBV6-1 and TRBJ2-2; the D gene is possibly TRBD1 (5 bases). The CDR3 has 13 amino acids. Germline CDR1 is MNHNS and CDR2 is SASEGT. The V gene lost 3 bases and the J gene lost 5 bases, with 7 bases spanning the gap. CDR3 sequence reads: CASSDRATGELFF. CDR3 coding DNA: TGTGCCAGCAGTGACAGGGCAACCGGGGAGCTGTTTTTT.

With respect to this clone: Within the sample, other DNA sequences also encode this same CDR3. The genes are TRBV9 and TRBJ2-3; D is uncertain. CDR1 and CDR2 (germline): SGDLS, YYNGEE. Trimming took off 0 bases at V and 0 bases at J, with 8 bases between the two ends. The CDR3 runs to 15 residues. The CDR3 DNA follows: TGTGCCAGCAGCGTAGTTGGCACCAGCACAGATACGCAGTATTTT. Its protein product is CASSVVGTSTDTQYF. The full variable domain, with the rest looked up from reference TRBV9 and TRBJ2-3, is DSGVTQTPKHLITATGQRVTLRCSPRSGDLSVYWYQQSLDQGLQFLIQYYNGEERAKGNILERFSAQQFPDLHSELNLSSLELGDSALYFCASSVVGTSTDTQYFGPGTRLTVL.

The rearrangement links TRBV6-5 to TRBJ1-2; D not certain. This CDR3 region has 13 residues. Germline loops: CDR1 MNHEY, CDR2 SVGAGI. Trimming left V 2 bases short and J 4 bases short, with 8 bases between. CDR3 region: CASSYTPSYGYTF. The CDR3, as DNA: TGTGCCAGCAGTTACACACCCAGCTATGGCTACACCTTC.

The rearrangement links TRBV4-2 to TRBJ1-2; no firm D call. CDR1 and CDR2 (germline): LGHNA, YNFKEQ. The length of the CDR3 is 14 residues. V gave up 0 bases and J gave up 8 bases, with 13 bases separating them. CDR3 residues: CASSQETIARGYTF. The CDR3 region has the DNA TGTGCCAGCAGCCAAGAAACAATTGCTCGCGGCTACACCTTC.

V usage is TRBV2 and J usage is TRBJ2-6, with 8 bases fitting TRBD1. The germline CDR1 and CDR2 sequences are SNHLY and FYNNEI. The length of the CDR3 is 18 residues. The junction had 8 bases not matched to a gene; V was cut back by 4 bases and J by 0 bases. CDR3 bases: TGTGCCAGCAGTGGGGACAGGCTCCCTCTCTCTGGGGCCAACGTCCTGACTTTC. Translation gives CASSGDRLPLSGANVLTF. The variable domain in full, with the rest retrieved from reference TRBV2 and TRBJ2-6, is EPEVTQTPSHQVTQMGQEVILRCVPISNHLYFYWYRQILGQKVEFLVSFYNNEISEKSEIFDDQFSVERPDGSNFTLKIRSTKLEDSAMYFCASSGDRLPLSGANVLTFGAGSRLTVL.

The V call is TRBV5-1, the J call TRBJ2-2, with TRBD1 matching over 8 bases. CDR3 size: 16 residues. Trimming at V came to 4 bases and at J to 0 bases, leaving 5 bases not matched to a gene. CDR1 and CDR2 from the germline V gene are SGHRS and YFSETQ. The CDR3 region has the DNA TGCGCCAGCAGCCTGACGACAGGGGCGAACACCGGGGAGCTGTTTTTT. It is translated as CASSLTTGANTGELFF.

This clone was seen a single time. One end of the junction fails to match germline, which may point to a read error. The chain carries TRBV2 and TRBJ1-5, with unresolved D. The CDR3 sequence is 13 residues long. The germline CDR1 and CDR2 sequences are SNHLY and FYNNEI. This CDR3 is CASSDRKYQPQHF. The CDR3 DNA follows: TGTGCCAGCAGTGACAGAAAGTATCAACCCCAGCATTTT.

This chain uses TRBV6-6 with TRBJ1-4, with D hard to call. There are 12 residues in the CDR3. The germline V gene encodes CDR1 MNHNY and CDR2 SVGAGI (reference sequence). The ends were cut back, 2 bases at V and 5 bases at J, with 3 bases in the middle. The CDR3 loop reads CASSYANEKLFF. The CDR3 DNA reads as TGTGCCAGCAGTTACGCGAATGAAAAACTGTTTTTT.

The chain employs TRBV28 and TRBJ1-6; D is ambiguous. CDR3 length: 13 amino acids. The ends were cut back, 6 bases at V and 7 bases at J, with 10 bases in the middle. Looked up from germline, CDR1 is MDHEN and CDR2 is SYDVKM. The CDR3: CASRETYNSPLHF. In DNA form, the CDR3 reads TGTGCCAGCAGGGAGACGTACAATTCACCCCTCCACTTT.

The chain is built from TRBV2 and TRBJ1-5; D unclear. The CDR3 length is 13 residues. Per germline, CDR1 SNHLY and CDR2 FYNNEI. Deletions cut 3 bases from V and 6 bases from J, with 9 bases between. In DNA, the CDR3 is TGTGCCAGCAGTGACGGGGAACCTCAGCCCCAGCATTTT. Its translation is CASSDGEPQPQHF.